This T cell receptor beta chain was documented in a study of blood T cell repertoires in COVID-19. The CDR3 extends over 15 amino acids. Trimming pared 2 bases from V and 6 bases from J, leaving 16 bases between. Looked up from germline, CDR1 is SGHTA and CDR2 is FQGNSA. In the original analysis: How many nucleated cells were present was estimated from reference gene primer amplification. Only in-frame clones appear in the TCRdb table, and some are missing; sequencing was by immunoSEQ multiplex PCR. The V and J calls and clone size are taken from that table; D and trimming were inferred from the DNA. The sample records roughly 80,000 clones, 60% to 85% being singletons.

Sequenced: peripheral blood. The receptor's source is a human donor in a cohort sampled during active COVID-19. The rearrangement joins TRBV7-2 to TRBJ1-1; no clear D. The CDR3 DNA reads as TGTGCCAGCAGCTTATCTAACACCCCGGGAGCTGAAGCTTTCTTT. The encoded protein is CASSLSNTPGAEAFF.